The rows below give T cell receptor beta chains drawn from one sample of a study of T cell responses to AZD1222 COVID-19 vaccine. The protocol was immunoSEQ multiplex PCR, while the TCRdb copy is restricted to in-frame clones and leaves out a portion. The sample holds under 200,000 clones, roughly 92% seen once. The material sequenced was peripheral blood, taken on day 0 of AZD1222 vaccination. These receptors originate from an adult in good health. The conserved cysteine and the conserved F or W are not part of the CDR3 here. Each record gives: J gene, V gene, D gene, CDR3 protein. A D gene is named only where the DNA matches it firmly.

j_gene: TRBJ1-2; v_gene: TRBV3-1/TRBV3-2; d_gene: -; CDR3aa: ASSQDLYPNYGYT
j_gene: TRBJ2-1; v_gene: TRBV10-2; d_gene: -; CDR3aa: ASRPGTFEQF
j_gene: TRBJ2-5; v_gene: TRBV7-9; d_gene: -; CDR3aa: ASSSRDKRQETQY
j_gene: TRBJ2-1; v_gene: TRBV9; d_gene: -; CDR3aa: ASSAQGTLSYNEQF
j_gene: TRBJ1-2; v_gene: TRBV11-2; d_gene: -; CDR3aa: ASRGIGNYGYT
j_gene: TRBJ2-1; v_gene: TRBV9; d_gene: -; CDR3aa: ASSANQGTSIFDEQF
j_gene: TRBJ1-6; v_gene: TRBV7-9; d_gene: -; CDR3aa: ASSSSQGSNSPLH
j_gene: TRBJ2-3; v_gene: TRBV9; d_gene: TRBD2; CDR3aa: ASSFSGRVTDTQY
j_gene: TRBJ1-1; v_gene: TRBV20-1; d_gene: -; CDR3aa: SAREGDEAF
j_gene: TRBJ2-7; v_gene: TRBV12-5; d_gene: -; CDR3aa: ASGLVAGTSAEQY
j_gene: TRBJ2-5; v_gene: TRBV5-4; d_gene: -; CDR3aa: ASSLPQETQY
j_gene: TRBJ1-3; v_gene: TRBV28; d_gene: -; CDR3aa: AGQAPGNTIY
j_gene: TRBJ1-5; v_gene: TRBV30; d_gene: -; CDR3aa: AWSVGVSNQPQH
j_gene: TRBJ2-3; v_gene: TRBV5-6; d_gene: -; CDR3aa: ASSIYRSGTDTQY
j_gene: TRBJ2-7; v_gene: TRBV3-1/TRBV3-2; d_gene: TRBD1; CDR3aa: ASSQGVSGGYYEQY
j_gene: TRBJ1-2; v_gene: TRBV11-3; d_gene: TRBD1; CDR3aa: ASSLDLQGARFYGYT
j_gene: TRBJ2-3; v_gene: TRBV7-3; d_gene: TRBD2; CDR3aa: ASSRTSGSSDTQY
j_gene: TRBJ2-1; v_gene: TRBV5-6; d_gene: -; CDR3aa: ASSPGLVSSYNEQF
j_gene: TRBJ2-7; v_gene: TRBV12-3/TRBV12-4; d_gene: -; CDR3aa: ASSLADEYEQY
j_gene: TRBJ1-5; v_gene: TRBV7-2; d_gene: -; CDR3aa: ASSLGGGFSNQPQH
j_gene: TRBJ2-1; v_gene: TRBV6-4; d_gene: TRBD1; CDR3aa: ASRGTGWNEQF
j_gene: TRBJ2-1; v_gene: TRBV7-6; d_gene: -; CDR3aa: ASSPFAGTSYNEQF
j_gene: TRBJ2-7; v_gene: TRBV10-1; d_gene: TRBD1; CDR3aa: ASSEDRGGEQY
j_gene: TRBJ1-5; v_gene: TRBV19; d_gene: -; CDR3aa: ASSIRNNQPQH
j_gene: TRBJ1-2; v_gene: TRBV11-2; d_gene: -; CDR3aa: ASSSATTPYYGYT
j_gene: TRBJ2-7; v_gene: TRBV7-2; d_gene: TRBD2; CDR3aa: ASSLAGLAGGPYEQY
j_gene: TRBJ1-1; v_gene: TRBV7-9; d_gene: -; CDR3aa: ASSPIPGVNTEAF
j_gene: TRBJ2-7; v_gene: TRBV30; d_gene: -; CDR3aa: AWSTPPAEQY
j_gene: TRBJ2-3; v_gene: TRBV29-1; d_gene: -; CDR3aa: SVEPGEVQY
j_gene: TRBJ1-1; v_gene: TRBV29-1; d_gene: TRBD1; CDR3aa: SVGFTGTVGTEAF
j_gene: TRBJ1-2; v_gene: TRBV3-1/TRBV3-2; d_gene: -; CDR3aa: ASSQVLANYGYT
j_gene: TRBJ1-1; v_gene: TRBV19; d_gene: TRBD1; CDR3aa: ASSGGTGRVDTEAF
j_gene: TRBJ2-5; v_gene: TRBV5-1; d_gene: TRBD1; CDR3aa: ASSRQGEFQETQY
j_gene: TRBJ2-7; v_gene: TRBV11-2; d_gene: TRBD2; CDR3aa: ASSNLAGGPYEQY
j_gene: TRBJ1-3; v_gene: TRBV4-1; d_gene: -; CDR3aa: ASSQVAGIGNTIY
j_gene: TRBJ2-7; v_gene: TRBV24-1; d_gene: -; CDR3aa: ATSDSPRQGGFSYEQY
j_gene: TRBJ1-4; v_gene: TRBV5-8; d_gene: -; CDR3aa: ASSSGAGTLVEKLF
j_gene: TRBJ2-3; v_gene: TRBV9; d_gene: TRBD2; CDR3aa: ASSSPFGGRTTDTQY
j_gene: TRBJ2-3; v_gene: TRBV12-3/TRBV12-4; d_gene: -; CDR3aa: ASTSGVWGAHY
j_gene: TRBJ1-2; v_gene: TRBV6-2/TRBV6-3; d_gene: TRBD1; CDR3aa: ASSHRDRAYGYT
j_gene: TRBJ1-5; v_gene: TRBV27; d_gene: -; CDR3aa: ATSRQGYSNQPQH
j_gene: TRBJ2-5; v_gene: TRBV2; d_gene: -; CDR3aa: ASLVLQETQY
j_gene: TRBJ2-5; v_gene: TRBV6-1; d_gene: TRBD1; CDR3aa: ASSEGTGGRETQY
j_gene: TRBJ2-5; v_gene: TRBV27; d_gene: -; CDR3aa: ASSSSSLTQY
j_gene: TRBJ2-1; v_gene: TRBV4-1; d_gene: -; CDR3aa: ASSQDRPSYNEQF
j_gene: TRBJ1-2; v_gene: TRBV4-1; d_gene: TRBD1; CDR3aa: ASSQVTGNYT
j_gene: TRBJ2-1; v_gene: TRBV6-1; d_gene: -; CDR3aa: ASSEENSVYNEQF
j_gene: TRBJ1-5; v_gene: TRBV20-1; d_gene: -; CDR3aa: SASWGARSNQPQH
j_gene: TRBJ2-1; v_gene: TRBV12-3/TRBV12-4; d_gene: -; CDR3aa: ASKGPYNEQF
j_gene: TRBJ2-1; v_gene: TRBV5-1; d_gene: -; CDR3aa: ASSYGTRNEQF
j_gene: TRBJ2-1; v_gene: TRBV7-2; d_gene: -; CDR3aa: ASSPPGAYREQF